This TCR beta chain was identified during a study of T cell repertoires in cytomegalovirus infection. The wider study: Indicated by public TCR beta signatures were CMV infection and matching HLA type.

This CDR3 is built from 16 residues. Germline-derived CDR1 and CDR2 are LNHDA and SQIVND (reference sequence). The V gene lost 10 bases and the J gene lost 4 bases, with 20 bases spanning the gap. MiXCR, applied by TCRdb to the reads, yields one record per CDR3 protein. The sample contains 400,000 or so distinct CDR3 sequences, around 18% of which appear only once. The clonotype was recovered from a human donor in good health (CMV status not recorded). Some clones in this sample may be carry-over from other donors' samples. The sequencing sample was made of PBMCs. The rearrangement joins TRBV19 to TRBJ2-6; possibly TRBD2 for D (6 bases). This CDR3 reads CATRDVSAGGANVLTF. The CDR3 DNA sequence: TGTGCCACCAGGGACGTTTCCGCGGGAGGGGCCAACGTCCTGACTTTC.